A selection of T cell receptor beta chains follows, all from one sample in a study of spatial heterogeneity in lung cancer. TCRdb itself ran the 5' RACE reads through MiXCR, one entry per CDR3 protein. The data contain about 18,000 distinct CDR3 sequences, 6.5% of them singletons. The sequences come from lung tumor tissue, collected at surgery. Receptors were obtained from a female donor with early-stage non-small cell lung cancer. Each CDR3 is given with its conserved first and last residue. A D gene is named only where the DNA matches it firmly. Size is stated for part of the rows, as once, few or many counts, or as a class when the clone is expanded.

size	D	V	J	CDR3	DNA
many	NA	TRBV4-3	TRBJ2-2	CASSQEGLSGELFF	TGCGCCAGCAGCCAAGAGGGATTGAGCGGGGAGCTGTTTTTT
many	NA	TRBV28	TRBJ1-5	CASSGSRGQPQHF	TGTGCCAGCAGTGGCTCGAGAGGGCAGCCCCAGCATTTT
few	NA	TRBV21-1	TRBJ2-1	CASSTGTGDKIDEQFF	TGTGCCAGCAGCACCGGGACAGGGGATAAAATTGATGAGCAGTTCTTC
large	NA	TRBV27	TRBJ1-1	CASKVGNTEAFF	TGTGCCAGCAAGGTAGGAAACACTGAAGCTTTCTTT
many	NA	TRBV7-2	TRBJ1-5	CASWGQRDNQPQHF	TGTGCCAGCTGGGGACAACGAGACAATCAGCCCCAGCATTTT
many	NA	TRBV13	TRBJ2-7	CASSLGLRTGEQYF	TGTGCCAGCAGCTTAGGTCTGCGGACGGGAGAGCAGTACTTC
many	TRBD1	TRBV28	TRBJ2-3	CASSPRGQPGRTDTQYF	TGTGCCAGCAGTCCCAGGGGGCAGCCTGGCCGCACAGATACGCAGTATTTT
many	NA	TRBV9	TRBJ2-3	CASSASTDTQYF	TGTGCCAGCAGCGCCAGCACAGATACGCAGTATTTT
many	NA	TRBV11-1	TRBJ2-2	CASSLGLTGELFF	TGTGCCAGCAGCTTAGGGTTAACCGGGGAGCTGTTTTTT
many	NA	TRBV29-1	TRBJ2-1	CSPRTGPYNEQFF	TGCAGCCCAAGGACGGGACCCTACAATGAGCAGTTCTTC
many	NA	TRBV6-1	TRBJ1-2	CASSELRGASYGYTF	TGTGCCAGCAGTGAATTAAGGGGCGCGAGCTATGGCTACACCTTC
many	NA	TRBV20-1	TRBJ1-1	CSARDIIEAFF	TGCAGTGCTAGAGATATCATTGAAGCTTTCTTT
NA	NA	TRBV2	TRBJ1-1	CASKAWAGNTEAFF	TGTGCCAGCAAGGCCTGGGCAGGGAACACTGAAGCTTTCTTT
many	TRBD1	TRBV19	TRBJ2-2	CASKLDRAISGELFF	TGTGCCAGTAAACTGGACAGGGCTATTTCCGGGGAGCTGTTTTTT
many	NA	TRBV7-9	TRBJ1-6	CASSLGNNSPLHF	TGTGCCAGCAGCTTAGGGAATAATTCACCCCTCCACTTT
NA	TRBD1	TRBV10-3	TRBJ2-1	CAISGQSYYNEQFF	TGTGCCATCTCGGGACAGAGCTACTACAATGAGCAGTTCTTC
few	TRBD2	TRBV18	TRBJ2-4	CASSPLTSGRGNIQYF	TGTGCCAGCTCACCCTTGACTAGCGGGAGGGGAAACATTCAGTACTTC
many	NA	TRBV6-6	TRBJ1-5	CASSYTSNQPQHF	TGTGCCAGCAGTTACACTAGCAATCAGCCCCAGCATTTT
medium-sized	NA	TRBV6-2/TRBV6-3	TRBJ2-1	CASSYLGNEQFF	TGTGCCAGCAGTTACCTTGGGAATGAGCAGTTCTTC
many	NA	TRBV7-9	TRBJ1-4	CASSFKWEKLFF	TGTGCCAGCAGCTTCAAGTGGGAAAAACTGTTTTTT
many	TRBD2	TRBV19	TRBJ2-3	CASSSGTSGTDTQYF	TGTGCCAGTAGTAGCGGGACTAGCGGGACAGATACGCAGTATTTT
many	NA	TRBV6-6	TRBJ1-3	CASSSGATTYF	TGTGCCAGCAGTTCTGGGGCAACGACATATTTT
medium-sized	TRBD1	TRBV5-4	TRBJ2-5	CASSTGTEQETQYF	TGTGCCAGCAGCACCGGGACAGAACAAGAGACCCAGTACTTC
medium-sized	NA	TRBV7-9	TRBJ1-4	CASSFGQSTNEKLFF	TGTGCCAGCAGCTTCGGCCAGTCAACTAATGAAAAACTGTTTTTT
many	NA	TRBV2	TRBJ1-1	CARGTGTEAFF	TGTGCCCGGGGGACGGGCACTGAAGCTTTCTTT
medium-sized	NA	TRBV9	TRBJ1-5	CASSVQGSGNQPQHF	TGTGCCAGCAGCGTACAGGGTTCCGGCAATCAGCCCCAGCATTTT
NA	NA	TRBV28	TRBJ1-5	CASRDTWPFQPQHF	TGTGCCAGCAGGGACACGTGGCCCTTTCAGCCCCAGCATTTT
many	NA	TRBV7-2	TRBJ2-1	CASSPNVNYKLFF	TGTGCCAGCAGCCCGAACGTTAATTACAAGTTGTTCTTC
many	NA	TRBV5-4	TRBJ2-5	CASSIWGGPRTQYF	TGTGCCAGCAGTATTTGGGGGGGCCCACGGACCCAGTACTTC
NA	NA	TRBV20-1	TRBJ2-7	CSARGDKRYF	TGCAGTGCTAGGGGAGACAAGAGGTACTTC
medium-sized	NA	TRBV19	TRBJ2-5	CASSIWGWEETQYF	TGTGCCAGTAGTATATGGGGGTGGGAGGAGACCCAGTACTTC
many	TRBD1	TRBV20-1	TRBJ1-2	CSARVGQGGYGYTF	TGCAGTGCTAGAGTTGGACAGGGGGGCTATGGCTACACCTTC
many	NA	TRBV12-3/TRBV12-4	TRBJ2-7	CASSLVPQRHEQYF	TGTGCCAGCAGTTTAGTACCCCAGAGGCACGAGCAGTACTTC
many	NA	TRBV20-1	TRBJ2-7	CSATPSRGGIEQYF	TGCAGTGCTACCCCTAGCCGTGGGGGGATCGAGCAGTACTTC
NA	NA	TRBV7-2	TRBJ2-5	CASSLVVRVYLGRRGIQETQYF	TGTGCCAGCAGCTTAGTCGTTCGCGTTTATTTGGGGCGTCGCGGGATACAAGAGACCCAGTACTTC
many	NA	TRBV25-1	TRBJ2-1	CASSAQRGSYNEQFF	TGTGCCAGCAGTGCCCAGAGGGGATCCTACAATGAGCAGTTCTTC
NA	NA	TRBV30	TRBJ2-1	CAWRAPGASYNEQFF	TGTGCCTGGAGGGCCCCAGGGGCCTCCTACAATGAGCAGTTCTTC
many	NA	TRBV13	TRBJ1-2	CASSLGRRGGYGYTF	TGTGCCAGCAGCTTAGGAAGGCGGGGCGGCTATGGCTACACCTTC
many	NA	TRBV6-5	TRBJ1-6	CASRDGTAYNSPLHF	TGTGCCAGCAGAGACGGGACTGCATATAATTCACCCCTCCACTTT
many	NA	TRBV13	TRBJ1-1	CASSPRDGIRSGEAFF	TGTGCCAGCAGCCCACGGGATGGGATTCGTTCAGGCGAAGCTTTCTTT
few	NA	TRBV7-2	TRBJ1-1	CASSLETRRAFF	TGTGCCAGCAGCTTAGAGACCAGACGAGCTTTCTTT
many	NA	TRBV29-1	TRBJ1-1	CSVERNTEAFF	TGCAGCGTTGAAAGGAACACTGAAGCTTTCTTT
many	NA	TRBV20-1	TRBJ1-6	CSARTLGTRDGNSPLHF	TGCAGTGCTAGAACCCTCGGGACCAGGGACGGGAATTCACCCCTCCACTTT
many	NA	TRBV27	TRBJ2-5	CASSLRGPGETQYF	TGTGCCAGCAGTTTGAGGGGACCCGGGGAGACCCAGTACTTC
many	TRBD2	TRBV7-2	TRBJ2-5	CASSLGLAGAQETQYF	TGTGCCAGCAGCTTAGGTCTAGCGGGGGCACAAGAGACCCAGTACTTC
NA	TRBD1	TRBV20-1	TRBJ2-1	CSARQGAYNEQFF	TGCAGTGCTAGACAGGGGGCTTACAATGAGCAGTTCTTC
many	NA	TRBV12-3/TRBV12-4	TRBJ2-3	CASSLAAGAIDTQYF	TGTGCCAGCAGTTTAGCGGCGGGCGCTATAGATACGCAGTATTTT
many	NA	TRBV15	TRBJ2-7	CATSRDRRDEQYF	TGTGCCACCAGCAGAGACCGGAGGGACGAGCAGTACTTC
many	TRBD2	TRBV7-2	TRBJ2-7	CASSVRSGSNEQYF	TGTGCCAGCAGCGTAAGAAGCGGGAGTAACGAGCAGTACTTC
many	TRBD2	TRBV27	TRBJ2-7	CASSFLAGAKDEQYF	TGTGCCAGCAGTTTCCTAGCGGGAGCAAAAGATGAGCAGTACTTC